One and the same sample provided the 28 T cell receptor beta chains below, sequenced in a study of blood T cell repertoires in COVID-19. Method: immunoSEQ multiplex PCR; TCRdb's copy keeps in-frame clones and lacks some. Among about 200,000 clones, 75% to 90% were seen once, and the ten largest hold 18%. The sequenced sample consisted of PBMCs or T cells enriched from blood (not recorded which). All receptors come from a man aged 40-49 years who had recovered from COVID-19.

About this clone itself: A much larger clone is a single base away; this may be a read error. The rearrangement joins TRBV7-3 to TRBJ1-1; a weak D match, TRBD1 (5 bases). Trimming removed 3 bases from V and 1 base from J, with 6 bases in between. Germline V gene lookup returns CDR1 SGHTA and CDR2 FQGTGA. The CDR3 contains 13 residues. The CDR3 sequence is CASSFGGNTEAFF. The CDR3 DNA reads TGTGCCAGCAGCTTCGGGGGGAACACTGAAGCTTTCTTT.

This rearrangement joins TRBV6-1 to TRBJ1-5, with 7 bases lining up with TRBD1. V dropped 0 bases and J dropped 7; count of bases not matched to a gene: 3. The CDR3 consists of 14 residues. In germline, CDR1 is MNHNS, CDR2 SASEGT. CDR3 coding DNA: TGTGCCAGCAGTGAAGCAGGGACAGACCAGCCCCAGCATTTT. Residues: CASSEAGTDQPQHF.

This clone was detected a few times. The chain recombines TRBV6-1 with TRBJ2-2; D remains ambiguous. Deletions cut 6 bases from V and 7 bases from J, with 6 bases between. Looked up from germline, CDR1 is MNHNS and CDR2 is SASEGT. The CDR3 runs to 11 residues. CDR3 sequence (DNA): TGTGCCAGCAGGACAAGCGGGGAGCTGTTTTTT. Its translation is CASRTSGELFF.

This sequence joins TRBV28 and TRBJ2-2; D remains ambiguous. V was trimmed by 4 bases and J by 1 base, leaving 4 bases between them. The germline V gene encodes CDR1 MDHEN and CDR2 SYDVKM. The CDR3 consists of 13 residues. The DNA of the CDR3 is TGTGCCAGCAGTTCCCAGAACACCGGGGAGCTGTTTTTT. It encodes CASSSQNTGELFF.

The rearrangement links TRBV24-1 to TRBJ2-1, with TRBD2 identical over 16 bases. The CDR3 sequence is 18 residues long. Germline CDR1 and CDR2: KGHDR and SFDVKD. V was pared by 3 bases and J by 8 bases, with 9 bases of the junction left unmatched. CDR3 loop: CATSDDSGTSGRAHEQFF. The CDR3 bases are TGTGCCACCAGTGATGATTCCGGGACTAGCGGGAGGGCGCATGAGCAGTTCTTC.

This chain connects TRBV6-5 to TRBJ1-2; D uncertain. The V end lost 2 bases, the J end lost 3 bases, and 13 bases lay between the germline ends. This CDR3 contains 15 residues. The germline gives CDR1 MNHEY, CDR2 SVGAGI. CDR3 sequence: CASSYPTTGDYGYTF. The CDR3 DNA is TGTGCCAGCAGTTACCCTACGACGGGTGACTATGGCTACACCTTC.

This clone was seen just once. The V call is TRBV3-1 (or the pseudogene TRBV3-2), the J call TRBJ2-3, with TRBD2 matching 10 bases. The CDR3 has 15 residues. Unmatched junction bases numbered 4, after V lost 6 bases and J lost 1 base. CDR1 is LGHDT, CDR2 YNNKEL, per germline (reference sequence). The CDR3 region is CASRPGTSGTDTQYF. The CDR3 nucleotides are TGTGCCAGCAGACCCGGGACTAGCGGCACAGATACGCAGTATTTT.

This clone was observed a handful of times. This chain links TRBV3-1 (or the pseudogene TRBV3-2) with TRBJ1-3; no clear D. CDR1 is LGHDT, CDR2 YNNKEL, per germline (reference sequence). CDR3 length: 14 amino acids. Between the trimmed V and J ends, which lost 4 bases and 7 bases, there was a span of 14 bases. CDR3 in amino acids: CASSRRGGGNTIYF. The CDR3 coding sequence is TGTGCCAGCAGCCGTCGAGGCGGAGGGAACACCATATATTTT.

Only a few counts were recorded for this clone. The chain joins TRBV5-6 to TRBJ2-5, with 10 bases that match TRBD2. The CDR3 is 15 residues long. Germline CDR1 reads SGHDT; CDR2 reads YYEEEE. Trimming cost V 1 base and J 6 bases; bases outside gene matches: 6. The CDR3 region is CASSLLAGGPKTQYF. The CDR3 bases are TGTGCCAGCAGCTTGTTAGCGGGAGGCCCCAAGACCCAGTACTTC.

The chain couples TRBV27 to TRBJ2-7; tentative D call: TRBD2 (7 bases). CDR3 length: 15 amino acids. Trimming pared 3 bases from V and 2 bases from J, leaving 14 bases between. Germline V gives CDR1 MNHEY, CDR2 SMNVEV (reference sequence). The CDR3 sequence: CASSLRGPGPYEQYF. For the CDR3, the DNA is TGTGCCAGCAGTTTGCGGGGGCCGGGGCCCTACGAGCAGTACTTC.

The rearrangement links TRBV4-3 to TRBJ2-3; D is unclear. Germline CDR1 and CDR2: LGHNA and YSLEER. V shed 0 bases and J shed 0 bases, with 10 bases lying between them. The CDR3 is 16 residues long. The DNA of the CDR3 is TGCGCCAGCAGCCAAGATCTAGAGATAAGCACAGATACGCAGTATTTT. Translation gives CASSQDLEISTDTQYF.

The chain carries TRBV12-5 and TRBJ2-7; D is perhaps TRBD2 (6 bases). Germline-derived CDR1 and CDR2 are LGHNT and FRNRAP. The V gene lost 4 bases and the J gene lost 0 bases, with 19 bases spanning the gap. The CDR3 spans 17 residues. CDR3 sequence reads: CASGSPRERPGSYEQYF. As DNA, the CDR3 is TGTGCTAGTGGTTCCCCACGGGAGCGGCCCGGCTCCTACGAGCAGTACTTC.

The chain combines TRBV12-3 or TRBV12-4 with TRBJ2-2, with D perhaps TRBD2 (6 bases). Trimming took off 9 bases at V and 0 bases at J, with 8 bases between the two ends. The CDR3 contains 13 residues. In nucleotides, the CDR3 is TGTGCCAGTGGGACTTCGAACACCGGGGAGCTGTTTTTT. As protein: CASGTSNTGELFF.

The chain uses TRBV30 and TRBJ2-6; the D is unclear. The V gene lost 4 bases and the J gene lost 1 base, with 8 bases spanning the gap. Germline V CDR1 and CDR2: GTSNPN, SVGIG (reference sequence). The CDR3 loop spans 14 amino acids. The CDR3 region is CAWNLRSGANVLTF. Written as DNA, the CDR3 is TGTGCCTGGAATTTACGGTCTGGGGCCAACGTCCTGACTTTC.

This clone was seen once. It may be a read error: a sequence one base away is much more abundant. J is TRBJ2-1 and V is TRBV9; 9 nucleotides line up with TRBD2. Germline V gives CDR1 SGDLS, CDR2 YYNGEE. This CDR3 has 15 amino acids. Trimming at V came to 2 bases and at J to 0 bases, leaving 0 bases not matched to a gene. The CDR3 reads CASSVSGSSYNEQFF. Written as DNA, the CDR3 is TGTGCCAGCAGCGTTAGCGGGAGCTCCTACAATGAGCAGTTCTTC.

The rearrangement links TRBV27 to TRBJ2-6, with D unclear. The CDR3 has 15 amino acids. Germline V gives CDR1 MNHEY, CDR2 SMNVEV (reference sequence). V lost 5 bases to trimming and J lost 1 base, with 9 bases between them. CDR3 bases: TGTGCCAGCAGTCCTTACAAGTCTGGGGCCAACGTCCTGACTTTC. It encodes CASSPYKSGANVLTF.

V usage is TRBV3-1 (or the pseudogene TRBV3-2) and J usage is TRBJ1-4; D perhaps matches TRBD1 (5 bases). V dropped 4 bases and J dropped 0 bases, with 21 bases sitting between them. Per the germline V gene, CDR1 is LGHDT and CDR2 is YNNKEL (reference sequence). This CDR3 has 19 residues. In DNA form, the CDR3 reads TGTGCCAGCAGCCGAAGAGGACACGGGCGATATTCAACTAATGAAAAACTGTTTTTT. Encoded protein: CASSRRGHGRYSTNEKLFF.

The chain recombines TRBV5-6 with TRBJ1-1, with TRBD1 matching over 8 bases. V dropped 4 bases and J dropped 1; count of bases not matched to a gene: 6. Per germline, CDR1 SGHDT and CDR2 YYEEEE. The CDR3 loop spans 15 amino acids. In nucleotides, the CDR3 is TGTGCCAGCAGCCTACGGACAGGGAAGAACACTGAAGCTTTCTTT. Residues: CASSLRTGKNTEAFF.

The CDR3 sequence: CASSKLAGVEQYF. The DNA for the CDR3 is TGCGCCAGCAGCAAACTAGCGGGAGTCGAGCAGTACTTC. The chain recombines TRBV5-1 with TRBJ2-7; TRBD2 agrees at 11 bases. CDR1 and CDR2 (germline): SGHRS, YFSETQ. Trimming removed 4 bases from V and 6 bases from J; junction bases left unmatched: 3. This CDR3 is built from 13 residues.

The chain couples TRBV3-1 (or the pseudogene TRBV3-2) to TRBJ2-2; 9 positions match TRBD2. The length of the CDR3 is 13 residues. V shed 4 bases, J shed 6 bases, and the junction held 0 bases outside the gene matches. CDR1 is LGHDT, CDR2 YNNKEL, per germline (reference sequence). The CDR3: CASSLAGAGELFF. For the CDR3, the DNA is TGTGCCAGCAGCCTAGCGGGAGCCGGGGAGCTGTTTTTT.

The chain has TRBV4-1 and TRBJ1-1; D perhaps matches TRBD1 (6 bases). CDR3 length: 13 residues. The germline V and J ends were trimmed by 1 base and 7 bases, with 10 bases remaining between them. In germline, CDR1 is MGHRA, CDR2 YSYEKL. The CDR3 region is CASSQGRGSEAFF. CDR3 DNA: TGCGCCAGCAGCCAAGGCAGGGGAAGTGAAGCTTTCTTT.

As concerns this clone: The junction departs from germline at one end; a sequencing error may be responsible. This rearrangement joins TRBV7-7 to TRBJ2-1; perhaps TRBD2 as D (6 bases). The CDR3 extends over 16 amino acids. Per the germline V gene, CDR1 is SSHAT and CDR2 is FNYEAQ (reference sequence). The CDR3 DNA sequence: TGTGCTAGCAGCCGTTCAGCGGGTGTATCCTACAATGAGCAGTTCTTC. Amino acid sequence: CASSRSAGVSYNEQFF.

This rearrangement joins TRBV7-9 to TRBJ2-7; 7 bases align to TRBD2. Germline-derived CDR1 and CDR2 are SEHNR and FQNEAQ (reference sequence). Trimming took 3 bases from V and 3 from J; bases not matched to a gene: 8. The length of the CDR3 is 15 residues. CDR3 amino acids: CASSFRAGVIYEQYF. The CDR3 DNA reads TGTGCCAGCAGCTTCCGGGCGGGAGTCATCTACGAGCAGTACTTC.

This clone appeared a single time. J is TRBJ1-6 and V is TRBV7-3; TRBD1 matches 11 bases. Trimming at V came to 5 bases and at J to 12 bases, leaving 6 bases not matched to a gene. Germline values: CDR1 SGHTA, CDR2 FQGTGA. The length of the CDR3 is 14 residues. The CDR3 DNA reads TGTGCCAGCAGCCCCGGGACAGGGGGTGAACCCCTCCACTTT. Amino acids: CASSPGTGGEPLHF. The full variable domain, in which reference TRBV7-3 and TRBJ1-6 provide the parts outside the CDR3, is GAGVSQTPSNKVTEKGKYVELRCDPISGHTALYWYRQSLGQGPEFLIYFQGTGAADDSGLPNDRFFAVRPEGSVSTLKIQRTERGDSAVYLCASSPGTGGEPLHFGNGTRLTVT.

J is TRBJ2-1 and V is TRBV6-5, with TRBD2 matching over 7 bases. CDR1 MNHEY and CDR2 SVGAGI come from the germline V gene. The CDR3 runs 15 residues. V lost 6 bases, J lost 4 bases, and 9 bases stayed unmatched. The CDR3 DNA reads TGTGCCAGCAGCCTAGTGGGAGGGCCTTACAATGAGCAGTTCTTC. It specifies CASSLVGGPYNEQFF.

The chain links TRBV5-1 to TRBJ2-1; tentatively, D is TRBD2 (5 bases). V was pared by 3 bases and J by 4 bases, with 8 bases between. Germline CDR1 is SGHRS and CDR2 is YFSETQ. This CDR3 region has 13 residues. DNA of the CDR3: TGCGCCAGCAGCTCACCGGGGTACAATGAGCAGTTCTTC. It is translated as CASSSPGYNEQFF.

The rearrangement joins TRBV30 to TRBJ2-7; D not resolved. The V end was cut by 3 bases, the J end by 0 bases, with 6 bases between. From germline, CDR1 is GTSNPN and CDR2 SVGIG (reference sequence). The CDR3 runs 12 residues. The CDR3: CAWSLSSYEQYF. The CDR3 nucleotides read TGTGCCTGGAGCCTGAGCTCCTACGAGCAGTACTTC.

V is TRBV7-8 and J is TRBJ1-1; perhaps TRBD1 as D (5 bases). The CDR3 length is 14 residues. V lost 1 base and J 3 bases, leaving 9 bases between the germline ends. The germline gives CDR1 SGHVS, CDR2 FQNEAQ. CDR3 nucleotide sequence: TGTGCCAGCAGCTTAGAACAGGTGGACACTGAAGCTTTCTTT. Encoded protein: CASSLEQVDTEAFF.